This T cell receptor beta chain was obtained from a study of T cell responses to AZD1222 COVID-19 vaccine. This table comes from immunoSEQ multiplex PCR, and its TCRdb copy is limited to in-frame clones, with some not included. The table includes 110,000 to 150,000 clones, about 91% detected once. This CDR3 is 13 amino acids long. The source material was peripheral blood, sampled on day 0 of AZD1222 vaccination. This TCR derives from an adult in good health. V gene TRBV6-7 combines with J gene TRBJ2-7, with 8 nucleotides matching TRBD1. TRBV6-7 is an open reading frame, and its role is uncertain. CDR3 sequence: CAEGQDWEDEQYF. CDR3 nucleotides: TGTGCAGAGGGACAGGACTGGGAAGACGAGCAGTACTTC.